This T cell receptor beta chain was obtained from a study of CD8+ T cells in alopecia areata. This clone was recorded once. Its antigen is not identified. Study observations and caveats: Against the mouse data, patients shared TCRs less clearly, possibly for HLA reasons.

Reverse transcribed after extraction, RNA yielded cDNA as the sequencing template. Clones were sequenced by immunoSEQ multiplex PCR, and TCRdb holds only the in-frame ones, with some missing. Among 150,000 to 200,000 clones listed, over 55% were seen once. This sample's treatment: oral pan-JAK inhibitor, 5-10 mg twice daily. Trimming took 4 bases from V and 2 from J, leaving 12 bases between them. Germline V gene lookup returns CDR1 MNHNY and CDR2 SVGAGI (reference sequence). The CDR3 consists of 14 residues. This material consisted of CD4+ T cells sorted from blood, taken at week 24, from a patient treated with tofacitinib. The clonotype was recovered from a human donor with alopecia areata. The chain recombines TRBV6-6 with TRBJ2-7, with D maybe TRBD1 (6 bases). DNA for the CDR3: TGTGCCAGCAGTTTAACGACAGGAACCTACGAGCAGTACTTC. This translates into CASSLTTGTYEQYF.